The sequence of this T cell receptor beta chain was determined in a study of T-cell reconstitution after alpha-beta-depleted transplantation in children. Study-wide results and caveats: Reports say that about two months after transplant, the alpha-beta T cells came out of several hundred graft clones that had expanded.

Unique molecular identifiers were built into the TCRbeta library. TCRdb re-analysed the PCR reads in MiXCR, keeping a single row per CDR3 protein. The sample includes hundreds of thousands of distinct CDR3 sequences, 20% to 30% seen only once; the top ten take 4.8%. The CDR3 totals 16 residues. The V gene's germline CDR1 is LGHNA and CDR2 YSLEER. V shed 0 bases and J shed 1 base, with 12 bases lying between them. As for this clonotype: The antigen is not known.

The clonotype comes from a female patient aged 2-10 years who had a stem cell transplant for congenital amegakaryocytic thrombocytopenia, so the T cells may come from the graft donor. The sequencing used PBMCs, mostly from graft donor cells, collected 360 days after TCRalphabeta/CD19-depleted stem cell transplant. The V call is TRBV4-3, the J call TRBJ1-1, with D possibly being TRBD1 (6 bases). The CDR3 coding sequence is TGCGCCAGCAGCCAAGATATTGGCAGGGGGAACACTGAAGCTTTCTTT. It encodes CASSQDIGRGNTEAFF.